Listed below are T cell receptor beta chains from one sample, sequenced in a study of cytomegalovirus exposure and HLA in healthy donors. Using immunoSEQ multiplex PCR, the repertoire was profiled, and TCRdb retains in-frame clones only, with some absent. The sample includes fewer than 250,000 clones, 80% to 90% of them seen just once. The material sequenced was PBMCs. The receptor set was obtained from a man under 40 in good health and CMV-seronegative. Each CDR3 is given with its conserved first and last residue. Fields, in order: J gene, CDR3 length, D gene, V gene, CDR3 protein. The D gene is left open where the match is weak.

j_call: TRBJ1-1; cdr3_length: 16; d_call: NA; v_call: TRBV7-9; cdr3_aa: CASSLGPAGSDTEAFF
j_call: TRBJ2-1; cdr3_length: 14; d_call: TRBD1; v_call: TRBV6-5; cdr3_aa: CASSYWTGYNEQFF
j_call: TRBJ2-1; cdr3_length: 14; d_call: TRBD2; v_call: TRBV29-1; cdr3_aa: CSVAIAGAMNEQFF
j_call: TRBJ1-3; cdr3_length: 15; d_call: NA; v_call: TRBV5-4; cdr3_aa: CASSLAGHSGNTIYF
j_call: TRBJ2-3; cdr3_length: 16; d_call: TRBD1; v_call: TRBV10-3; cdr3_aa: CAISELRDRVTDTQYF
j_call: TRBJ2-2; cdr3_length: 16; d_call: TRBD1; v_call: TRBV19; cdr3_aa: CASRKGDRGNTGELFF
j_call: TRBJ1-2; cdr3_length: 13; d_call: TRBD1; v_call: TRBV19; cdr3_aa: CASSFGTVYGYTF
j_call: TRBJ1-2; cdr3_length: 15; d_call: NA; v_call: TRBV11-2; cdr3_aa: CASSLVVQVSSGYTF
j_call: TRBJ1-6; cdr3_length: 14; d_call: NA; v_call: TRBV15; cdr3_aa: CATSSNYYNSPLHF
j_call: TRBJ2-2; cdr3_length: 16; d_call: NA; v_call: TRBV10-3; cdr3_aa: CAISEPRETNTGELFF
j_call: TRBJ1-6; cdr3_length: 13; d_call: NA; v_call: TRBV28; cdr3_aa: CASGGGGVSPLHF
j_call: TRBJ1-2; cdr3_length: 15; d_call: NA; v_call: TRBV4-2; cdr3_aa: CASSQGAAINYGYTF
j_call: TRBJ1-2; cdr3_length: 13; d_call: NA; v_call: TRBV10-3; cdr3_aa: CAISGQDRGGYTF
j_call: TRBJ1-2; cdr3_length: 13; d_call: NA; v_call: TRBV7-9; cdr3_aa: CSSSSGYDYGYTF
j_call: TRBJ2-5; cdr3_length: 15; d_call: NA; v_call: TRBV11-2; cdr3_aa: CASSLGGGPQETQYF
j_call: TRBJ1-4; cdr3_length: 18; d_call: TRBD1; v_call: TRBV28; cdr3_aa: CASSYHNRGLTTNEKLFF
j_call: TRBJ1-1; cdr3_length: 13; d_call: NA; v_call: TRBV7-3; cdr3_aa: CASSLSTGTEAFF
j_call: TRBJ1-1; cdr3_length: 15; d_call: NA; v_call: TRBV5-6; cdr3_aa: CASSLDAGWNTEAFF
j_call: TRBJ1-5; cdr3_length: 13; d_call: TRBD1; v_call: TRBV6-5; cdr3_aa: CASSRDRVQPQHF
j_call: TRBJ2-3; cdr3_length: 12; d_call: NA; v_call: TRBV5-1; cdr3_aa: CASSPYSDTQYF
j_call: TRBJ2-1; cdr3_length: 14; d_call: TRBD2; v_call: TRBV9; cdr3_aa: CASSVSSSGNEQFF
j_call: TRBJ2-4; cdr3_length: 14; d_call: NA; v_call: TRBV19; cdr3_aa: CASSIGWAKNIQYF
j_call: TRBJ1-3; cdr3_length: 15; d_call: NA; v_call: TRBV6-6; cdr3_aa: CASSYSGRQRNTIYF
j_call: TRBJ1-6; cdr3_length: 18; d_call: NA; v_call: TRBV7-2; cdr3_aa: CASSLRQVLRGYNSPLHF
j_call: TRBJ2-5; cdr3_length: 13; d_call: TRBD1; v_call: TRBV28; cdr3_aa: CASSPGQEETQYF
j_call: TRBJ2-6; cdr3_length: 15; d_call: NA; v_call: TRBV7-3; cdr3_aa: CASSTDSSGASVLTF
j_call: TRBJ1-1; cdr3_length: 13; d_call: NA; v_call: TRBV5-6; cdr3_aa: CASSLGGNTEAFF
j_call: TRBJ2-5; cdr3_length: 13; d_call: TRBD2; v_call: TRBV5-1; cdr3_aa: CASRVAGEETQYF
j_call: TRBJ2-5; cdr3_length: 14; d_call: NA; v_call: TRBV7-2; cdr3_aa: CASSLAAGGETQYF
j_call: TRBJ1-3; cdr3_length: 13; d_call: TRBD1; v_call: TRBV5-1; cdr3_aa: CASSRDSRNTIYF
j_call: TRBJ1-2; cdr3_length: 15; d_call: TRBD1; v_call: TRBV2; cdr3_aa: CASSVPGQGAYGYTF
j_call: TRBJ2-7; cdr3_length: 15; d_call: NA; v_call: TRBV6-1; cdr3_aa: CASSIPGHNIYEQYF
j_call: TRBJ2-3; cdr3_length: 14; d_call: NA; v_call: TRBV5-6; cdr3_aa: CASSFFSGTDTQYF
j_call: TRBJ2-3; cdr3_length: 16; d_call: NA; v_call: TRBV6-1; cdr3_aa: CASSGAIALSTDTQYF
j_call: TRBJ2-3; cdr3_length: 15; d_call: TRBD2; v_call: TRBV12-5; cdr3_aa: CASGLGLAGTDTQYF
j_call: TRBJ2-3; cdr3_length: 12; d_call: NA; v_call: TRBV29-1; cdr3_aa: CSVVTGSDTQYF
j_call: TRBJ2-7; cdr3_length: 16; d_call: TRBD1; v_call: TRBV7-8; cdr3_aa: CASSLFWGQGAYEQYF
j_call: TRBJ1-1; cdr3_length: 13; d_call: NA; v_call: TRBV7-9; cdr3_aa: CASSLAVGAEAFF
j_call: TRBJ1-1; cdr3_length: 16; d_call: NA; v_call: TRBV9; cdr3_aa: CASSVERLEKNTEAFF
j_call: TRBJ2-7; cdr3_length: 14; d_call: TRBD2; v_call: TRBV27; cdr3_aa: CASSLGGGWYEQYF
j_call: TRBJ2-5; cdr3_length: 14; d_call: TRBD2; v_call: TRBV5-1; cdr3_aa: CASSLSGAGETQYF
j_call: TRBJ1-2; cdr3_length: 13; d_call: NA; v_call: TRBV21-1; cdr3_aa: CASTPRDRGSYTF
j_call: TRBJ2-7; cdr3_length: 12; d_call: TRBD2; v_call: TRBV6-1; cdr3_aa: CASRRGENEQYF
j_call: TRBJ1-5; cdr3_length: 15; d_call: NA; v_call: TRBV6-1; cdr3_aa: CAISVGGRSNQPQHF
j_call: TRBJ1-2; cdr3_length: 17; d_call: TRBD1; v_call: TRBV7-2; cdr3_aa: CASSPQPGQGPNYGYTF